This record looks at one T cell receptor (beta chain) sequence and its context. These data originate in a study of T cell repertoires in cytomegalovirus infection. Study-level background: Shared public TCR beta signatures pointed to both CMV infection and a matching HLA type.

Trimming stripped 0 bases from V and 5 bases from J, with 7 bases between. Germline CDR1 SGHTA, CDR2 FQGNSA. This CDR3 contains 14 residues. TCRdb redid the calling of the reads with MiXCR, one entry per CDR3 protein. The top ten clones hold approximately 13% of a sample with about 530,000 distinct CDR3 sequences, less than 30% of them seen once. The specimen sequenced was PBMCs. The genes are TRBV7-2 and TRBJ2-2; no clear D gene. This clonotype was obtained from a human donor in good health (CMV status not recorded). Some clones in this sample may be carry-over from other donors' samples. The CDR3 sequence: CASSLARMTGELFF. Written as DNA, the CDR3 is TGTGCCAGCAGCTTAGCGCGGATGACCGGGGAGCTGTTTTTT.